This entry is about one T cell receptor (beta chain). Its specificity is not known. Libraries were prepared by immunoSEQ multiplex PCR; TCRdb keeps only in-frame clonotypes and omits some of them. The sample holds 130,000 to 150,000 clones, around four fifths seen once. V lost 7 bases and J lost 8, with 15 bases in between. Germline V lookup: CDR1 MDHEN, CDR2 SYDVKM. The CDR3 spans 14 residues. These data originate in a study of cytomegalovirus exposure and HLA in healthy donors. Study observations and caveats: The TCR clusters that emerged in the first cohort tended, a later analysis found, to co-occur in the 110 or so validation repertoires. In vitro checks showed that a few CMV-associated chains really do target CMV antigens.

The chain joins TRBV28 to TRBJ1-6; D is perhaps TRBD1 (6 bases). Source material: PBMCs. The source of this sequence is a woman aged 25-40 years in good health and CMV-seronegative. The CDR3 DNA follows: TGTGCCAGCATTGGGGACATGGTTTATTCACCCCTCCACTTT. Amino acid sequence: CASIGDMVYSPLHF.